Here is one T cell receptor beta chain with its context. Other DNA sequences in the same sample also yield this CDR3. Measured with immunoSEQ multiplex PCR; TCRdb has only the in-frame clones, and not every one. The repertoire includes 270,000 or so clones, about 89% of them detected once, and about 2.6% sits in the top ten. The CDR3 is made up of 14 amino acids. Germline V gene data show CDR1 as SGHRS and CDR2 as YFSETQ. Trimming stripped 0 bases from V and 3 bases from J, with 9 bases between. This entry belongs to a study of blood T cell repertoires in COVID-19. J is TRBJ1-2 and V is TRBV5-1; a possible D gene is TRBD1 (5 bases). The origin of this receptor is a woman aged 18-30 years who had recovered from COVID-19. Sequences were obtained from PBMCs or T cells enriched from blood (not recorded which). The CDR3 DNA reads TGCGCCAGCAGCTTGGACGGGGGTCACTATGGCTACACCTTC. It encodes CASSLDGGHYGYTF.